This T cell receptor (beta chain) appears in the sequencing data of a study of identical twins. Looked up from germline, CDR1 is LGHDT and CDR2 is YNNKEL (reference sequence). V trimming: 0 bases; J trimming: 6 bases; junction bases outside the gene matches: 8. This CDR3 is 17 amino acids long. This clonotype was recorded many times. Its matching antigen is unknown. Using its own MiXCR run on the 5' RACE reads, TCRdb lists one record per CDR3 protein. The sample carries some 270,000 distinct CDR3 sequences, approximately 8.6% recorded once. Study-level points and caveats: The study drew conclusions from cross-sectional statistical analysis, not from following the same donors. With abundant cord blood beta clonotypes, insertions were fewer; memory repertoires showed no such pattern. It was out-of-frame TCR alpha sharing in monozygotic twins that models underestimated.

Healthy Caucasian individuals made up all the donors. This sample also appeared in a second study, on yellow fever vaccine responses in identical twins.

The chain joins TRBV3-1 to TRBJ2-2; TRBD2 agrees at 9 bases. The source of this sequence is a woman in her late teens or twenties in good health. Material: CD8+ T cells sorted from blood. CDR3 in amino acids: CASSQDLAGGPSGELFF. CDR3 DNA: TGTGCCAGCAGCCAAGATCTCGCGGGGGGGCCGTCCGGGGAGCTGTTTTTT.